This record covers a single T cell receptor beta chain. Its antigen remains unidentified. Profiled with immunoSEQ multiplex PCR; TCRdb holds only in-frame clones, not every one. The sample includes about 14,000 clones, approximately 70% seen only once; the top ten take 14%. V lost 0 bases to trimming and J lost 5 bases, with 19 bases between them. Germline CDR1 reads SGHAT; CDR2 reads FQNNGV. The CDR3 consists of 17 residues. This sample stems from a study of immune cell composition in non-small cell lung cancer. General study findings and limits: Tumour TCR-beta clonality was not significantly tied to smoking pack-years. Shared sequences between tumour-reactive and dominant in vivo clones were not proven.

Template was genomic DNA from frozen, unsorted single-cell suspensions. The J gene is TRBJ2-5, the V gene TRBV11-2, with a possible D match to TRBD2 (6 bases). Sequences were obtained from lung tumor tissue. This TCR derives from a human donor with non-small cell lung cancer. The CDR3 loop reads CASSLDGIGRWEETQYF. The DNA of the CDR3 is TGTGCCAGCAGCTTAGACGGGATAGGGAGGTGGGAGGAGACCCAGTACTTC.